The 22 T cell receptor beta chains listed next were all sequenced from one sample in a study of T cell responses to AZD1222 COVID-19 vaccine. Data came from immunoSEQ multiplex PCR; TCRdb stores just in-frame clones and leaves some out. Of about 190,000 clones detected, around 87% appear once; the ten largest clones hold 2.5% to 3%. Specimen: peripheral blood, collected on day 0 of MenACWY control vaccination. The receptor set was obtained from an adult in good health.

This clone appeared once. The chain has TRBV27 and TRBJ2-1; 12 bases are a match to TRBD2. V shed 10 bases, J shed 2 bases, and the junction held 3 bases outside the gene matches. This CDR3 has 14 amino acids. Looked up from germline, CDR1 is MNHEY and CDR2 is SMNVEV (reference sequence). The CDR3 protein is CAISSGGAYNEQFF. The CDR3 bases are TGTGCCATTTCTAGCGGGGGGGCCTACAATGAGCAGTTCTTC.

J is TRBJ2-6 and V is TRBV5-1; TRBD1 matches 9 bases. After removal of 4 bases from V and 2 bases from J, the junction contained 10 bases not matched to a gene. Germline V gene sequence: CDR1 SGHRS, CDR2 YFSETQ. This CDR3 region has 18 residues. Here the CDR3 reads CASSEWGTGRTGANVLTF. In DNA form, the CDR3 reads TGCGCCAGCAGCGAGTGGGGGACAGGGCGTACTGGGGCCAACGTCCTGACTTTC. Looking up the rest from reference TRBV5-1 and TRBJ2-6 gives the full variable domain: KAGVTQTPRYLIKTRGQQVTLSCSPISGHRSVSWYQQTPGQGLQFLFEYFSETQRNKGNFPGRFSGRQFSNSRSEMNVSTLELGDSALYLCASSEWGTGRTGANVLTFGAGSRLTVL.

The chain uses TRBV19 and TRBJ2-1; 7 bases are a match to TRBD1. This CDR3 is 13 amino acids long. V was pared by 6 bases and J by 8 bases, with 7 bases of the junction left unmatched. Germline V gene data show CDR1 as LNHDA and CDR2 as SQIVND (reference sequence). The CDR3 nucleotides are TGTGCCAGTAGACGCACAGGGGTCGATGAGCAGTTCTTC. Its translation is CASRRTGVDEQFF.

The chain combines TRBV7-6 with TRBJ2-7, with 9 bases identical to TRBD2. CDR1 and CDR2 (germline): SGHVS, FNYEAQ. The CDR3 consists of 15 residues. V shed 4 bases and J 3 bases; nucleotides not matched to a gene: 7. The CDR3 region is CASSSPGLASYEQYF. The CDR3 DNA reads as TGTGCCAGCAGCTCCCCCGGACTAGCGAGCTACGAGCAGTACTTC.

This rearrangement joins TRBV24-1 to TRBJ1-2; weak D call: TRBD1 (6 bases). This CDR3 has 13 residues. Germline V CDR1 and CDR2: KGHDR, SFDVKD. V lost 4 bases, J lost 5 bases, and 10 bases lay in between. CDR3 residues: CATSDRGGYGYTF. The CDR3 bases are TGTGCCACCAGTGACAGGGGCGGGTATGGCTACACCTTC.

This rearrangement joins TRBV10-1 to TRBJ2-1; the match to TRBD1 covers 9 bases. This CDR3 is built from 17 residues. The germline gives CDR1 WNHNN, CDR2 SYGVQD (reference sequence). Trimming cost V 10 bases and J 3 bases; bases outside gene matches: 16. The CDR3 sequence: CATMGTGKRGDYNEQFF. Written as DNA, the CDR3 is TGCGCCACCATGGGGACAGGGAAGAGGGGGGACTACAATGAGCAGTTCTTC.

This chain joins TRBV28 and TRBJ2-2, with 9 positions matching TRBD1. This CDR3 has 16 residues. Germline lookup yields CDR1 MDHEN and CDR2 SYDVKM. The ends lost 3 bases at V and 3 bases at J; junction bases unmatched: 5. CDR3 protein: CASSFGDRAHTGELFF. In nucleotides, the CDR3 is TGTGCCAGCAGTTTCGGGGACAGGGCCCACACCGGGGAGCTGTTTTTT.

V gene TRBV7-9 combines with J gene TRBJ2-1, with 8 bases matching TRBD2. This CDR3 contains 17 residues. Germline assignment: CDR1 SEHNR and CDR2 FQNEAQ (reference sequence). V shed 4 bases, J shed 2 bases, and the junction held 10 bases outside the gene matches. CDR3 sequence: CASSSRGGLTPYNEQFF. CDR3 bases: TGTGCCAGCAGCTCCCGGGGGGGCCTTACCCCCTACAATGAGCAGTTCTTC. The full variable domain, completed using reference TRBV7-9 and TRBJ2-1, is DTGVSQNPRHKITKRGQNVTFRCDPISEHNRLYWYRQTLGQGPEFLTYFQNEAQLEKSRLLSDRFSAERPKGSFSTLEIQRTEQGDSAMYLCASSSRGGLTPYNEQFFGPGTRLTVL.

The CDR3 here is CASSVSASSGNTIYF. The DNA of the CDR3 is TGTGCCAGCAGCGTATCGGCTTCCTCTGGAAACACCATATATTTT. The chain recombines TRBV9 with TRBJ1-3; D not certain. The CDR3 contains 15 residues. Trimming cost V 1 base and J 0 bases, with 8 bases left between them. CDR1 is SGDLS and CDR2 is YYNGEE in the germline V gene.

This clone appeared once. The chain couples TRBV9 to TRBJ2-5; maybe TRBD1 (6 bases). V lost 3 bases, J lost 3 bases, and 18 bases lay in between. This CDR3 has 16 amino acids. CDR1 and CDR2 (germline): SGDLS, YYNGEE. The CDR3 DNA follows: TGTGCCAGCAGCGCTAGCACCGGGACACTTGAAGAGACCCAGTACTTC. It codes for CASSASTGTLEETQYF.

The rearrangement uses TRBV6-1 and TRBJ2-2, with TRBD1 matching 12 bases. This CDR3 has 16 amino acids. With 4 bases clipped from V and 7 bases from J, the junction kept 7 bases outside the gene matches. Looked up from germline, CDR1 is MNHNS and CDR2 is SASEGT. CDR3 nucleotides: TGTGCCAGCAGTGCTAGAGGGACAGGGGGCATCGGGGAGCTGTTTTTT. This gives the protein CASSARGTGGIGELFF.

The rearrangement uses TRBV4-1 and TRBJ1-3; weak D call: TRBD1 (5 bases). With 1 base removed from V and 0 bases from J, the gap between germline ends came to 19 bases. From germline, CDR1 is MGHRA and CDR2 YSYEKL. The CDR3 consists of 19 residues. The CDR3 coding sequence is TGCGCCAGCAGCCAAGTACTCTCTGACAGAAGTTTCTCTGGAAACACCATATATTTT. Amino acid sequence: CASSQVLSDRSFSGNTIYF.

This chain uses TRBV7-9 with TRBJ2-7; possible D gene TRBD2, 5 bases. This CDR3 comprises 14 residues. Deletions cut 5 bases from V and 2 bases from J, with 13 bases between. Germline lookup yields CDR1 SEHNR and CDR2 FQNEAQ (reference sequence). CDR3 sequence reads: CASSPMEEPYEQYF. The CDR3, as DNA: TGTGCCAGCAGCCCCATGGAGGAACCCTACGAGCAGTACTTC.

This chain links TRBV5-1 with TRBJ2-7, with 8 nucleotides matching TRBD2. With V trimmed by 0 bases and J by 9 bases, 11 bases remained unmatched. Germline lookup yields CDR1 SGHRS and CDR2 YFSETQ. The CDR3 contains 15 residues. The CDR3 DNA reads TGCGCCAGCAGCTTGGGGAGCGGGGGAGTTTCAGTGCAGTACTTC. It codes for CASSLGSGGVSVQYF.

V gene TRBV27 combines with J gene TRBJ1-3; no clear D gene. The ends were cut back, 0 bases at V and 3 bases at J, with 12 bases in the middle. This CDR3 is 16 amino acids long. Germline CDR1 and CDR2: MNHEY and SMNVEV (reference sequence). The CDR3 loop reads CASSLSGDHYGNTIYF. DNA for the CDR3: TGTGCCAGCAGTTTATCCGGGGATCATTATGGAAACACCATATATTTT.

This chain joins TRBV5-8 and TRBJ1-4, with D possibly being TRBD1 (5 bases). CDR3 length: 14 residues. The V gene's germline CDR1 is SGHTS and CDR2 YDEGEE. The germline V and J ends were trimmed by 2 bases and 5 bases, with 10 bases remaining between them. CDR3 nucleotides: TGTGCCAGCAGCTTACGGGACGTCAATGAAAAACTGTTTTTT. It specifies CASSLRDVNEKLFF.

The CDR3 nucleotides read TGTGCCAGCAGTTACTCTGGGGGCACCGGGGAGCTGTTTTTT. It translates to CASSYSGGTGELFF. This chain links TRBV6-5 with TRBJ2-2; tentatively, D is TRBD1 or TRBD2 (5 bases each). From germline, CDR1 is MNHEY and CDR2 SVGAGI. The CDR3 consists of 14 residues. V was trimmed by 0 bases and J by 4 bases, leaving 6 bases between them.

The gene calls are TRBV6-2 or TRBV6-3 and TRBJ2-7, with D unresolved. The V gene lost 2 bases and the J gene lost 2 bases, with 13 bases spanning the gap. The CDR3 is made up of 15 amino acids. CDR1 and CDR2 from the germline V gene are MNHEY and SVGEGT. This CDR3 reads CASSYGHSLTYEQYF. CDR3 bases: TGTGCCAGCAGTTACGGGCACTCTTTAACCTACGAGCAGTACTTC.

The rearrangement uses TRBV5-4 and TRBJ2-3, with TRBD2 matching 9 bases. The CDR3 totals 15 residues. Germline CDR1 is SGHNT and CDR2 is YYREEE (reference sequence). J was trimmed by 4 bases and V by 4 bases; bases with no gene match: 7. This CDR3 is CASSGGTSPPDTQYF. CDR3 DNA: TGTGCCAGCAGCGGGGGGACTAGCCCCCCAGATACGCAGTATTTT.

In this sample, this clone turned up once. This chain uses TRBV9 with TRBJ2-1; tentatively, D is TRBD2 (5 bases). CDR1 is SGDLS, CDR2 YYNGEE, per germline. This CDR3 spans 15 amino acids. V lost 0 bases and J lost 0, with 7 bases in between. CDR3 DNA: TGTGCCAGCAGCGTAGTTGGGAGCTCCTACAATGAGCAGTTCTTC. It yields the protein CASSVVGSSYNEQFF.

This clone was observed a single time. The CDR3 DNA reads as TGTGCCAGCAGCAGCCACAGCCTAGATCCCCAGCATTTT. Protein sequence: CASSSHSLDPQHF. The rearrangement uses TRBV21-1 and TRBJ1-5. TRBV21-1 corresponds to a pseudogene. This CDR3 has 13 amino acids.

V usage is TRBV15 and J usage is TRBJ1-1; D remains unclear. This CDR3 comprises 14 residues. Per germline, CDR1 LNHNV and CDR2 YYDKDF (reference sequence). V lost 3 bases and J 5 bases, leaving 13 bases between the germline ends. CDR3: CATSSPVRETEAFF. CDR3 sequence (DNA): TGTGCCACCAGCAGTCCTGTAAGGGAAACTGAAGCTTTCTTT.